This TCR beta chain was retrieved from a study of T cell repertoires in cytomegalovirus infection. On the study more broadly: It was the public TCR beta signatures that indicated both CMV infection and matching HLA type.

Germline assignment: CDR1 SEHNR and CDR2 FQNEAQ (reference sequence). This CDR3 contains 15 residues. The junction had 8 bases not matched to a gene; V was cut back by 6 bases and J by 0 bases. Each CDR3 protein gets one entry after TCRdb re-called the reads with MiXCR. The top ten hold less than 50% of the sample, which has some 270,000 distinct CDR3 sequences, 15% to 20% seen once. About this clonotype: What it binds is unknown. One base away lies a much larger clone, so this may be a sequencing read error.

Study-level findings and limits: CMV-specific HLA-C-restricted TCR beta clonotypes dominated the ex vivo response.

Sequencing input: CD8+ T cells from PBMCs. This TCR was recovered from a human donor in good health (CMV status not recorded). Some clones in this sample may be carry-over from other donors' samples. The rearrangement joins TRBV7-9 to TRBJ2-7; 7 bases map to TRBD1. The CDR3 protein is CASRPDRVLSYEQYF. The CDR3 region has the DNA TGTGCCAGCAGACCAGACAGGGTTCTCTCCTACGAGCAGTACTTC.